A single sample gave rise to the 27 T cell receptor beta chains below, sequenced in a study of PD-L1 blockade in urothelial cancer. The time point was: peripheral blood 6 weeks after treatment start. TCRdb's copy holds only in-frame clones and misses some; the assay was immunoSEQ multiplex PCR. The table lists 25,000 to 30,000 clones, 79% of them singletons. The input for sequencing was PBMCs, taken around atezolizumab (anti-PD-L1) treatment. The origin of the receptors is a man in his sixties or seventies with urothelial cancer.

V gene TRBV19 combines with J gene TRBJ2-1; 14 nucleotides agree with TRBD2. CDR1 is LNHDA and CDR2 is SQIVND in the germline V gene (reference sequence). This CDR3 is built from 13 residues. V was clipped by 5 bases and J by 15 bases; unmatched bases: 6. The CDR3 spells CASSDRLAGGLFF. Here the CDR3 DNA reads TGTGCCAGTAGTGATCGACTAGCGGGGGGGCTGTTCTTC.

The V gene is TRBV28, the J gene TRBJ2-1, with 9 bases identical to TRBD2. This CDR3 is 21 amino acids long. Germline lookup yields CDR1 MDHEN and CDR2 SYDVKM. Germline trimming cut 3 bases from V and 0 bases from J; bases unmatched to any gene: 18. The CDR3: CASSFQLAGVRRYSSYNEQFF. The CDR3, as DNA: TGTGCCAGCAGTTTCCAATTAGCGGGAGTCCGTCGCTATAGCTCCTACAATGAGCAGTTCTTC.

This chain links TRBV6-1 with TRBJ2-3; D might be TRBD2 (6 bases). CDR1 is MNHNS, CDR2 SASEGT, per germline. The CDR3 has 19 amino acids. The germline V and J ends were trimmed by 1 base and 1 base, with 21 bases remaining between them. The CDR3 reads CASSEVSSMTRGRTDTQYF. CDR3 coding DNA: TGTGCCAGCAGTGAAGTGTCATCCATGACTAGAGGTCGCACAGATACGCAGTATTTT.

The V call is TRBV9, the J call TRBJ1-6; D gene uncertain. Germline CDR1 and CDR2: SGDLS and YYNGEE. This CDR3 spans 16 amino acids. Trimming pared 4 bases from V and 5 bases from J, leaving 16 bases between. CDR3 residues: CASSPGRQLNNSPLHF. CDR3 DNA sequence: TGTGCCAGCAGCCCCGGGAGGCAACTCAATAATTCACCCCTCCACTTT.

The chain employs TRBV11-3 and TRBJ2-3, with TRBD2 matching 11 bases. The CDR3 is 17 amino acids. V dropped 8 bases and J dropped 4; count of bases not matched to a gene: 14. Germline V gives CDR1 SGHNT, CDR2 YENEEA. Written as DNA, the CDR3 is TGTGCCAGCGGTCATGCCCGGACTAGCGGGCAACCAGATACGCAGTATTTT. This encodes CASGHARTSGQPDTQYF.

This clone was recorded a few times. The V call is TRBV10-3, the J call TRBJ2-7; 7 bases map to TRBD1. CDR1 is ENHRY and CDR2 is SYGVKD in the germline V gene. V shed 3 bases, J shed 3 bases, and the junction held 5 bases outside the gene matches. The CDR3 has 14 residues. Written as DNA, the CDR3 is TGTGCCATCAGTGATGGACAGGAGATCTACGAGCAGTACTTC. It yields the protein CAISDGQEIYEQYF.

The chain uses TRBV25-1 and TRBJ2-1; D perhaps matches TRBD1 (5 bases). The CDR3 has 14 amino acids. Trimming took off 3 bases at V and 6 bases at J, with 12 bases between the two ends. Germline assignment: CDR1 MGHDK and CDR2 SYGVNS. This chain's CDR3 is CASSDGANRNEQFF. The CDR3 coding sequence is TGTGCCAGCAGTGATGGGGCTAACCGCAATGAGCAGTTCTTC.

The CDR3 sequence is CASKQAGASTDTQYF. The CDR3 DNA sequence: TGTGCCAGCAAACAGGCGGGGGCTAGCACAGATACGCAGTATTTT. The chain combines TRBV27 with TRBJ2-3; D might be TRBD2 (7 bases). Trimming left V 7 bases short and J 0 bases short, with 14 bases between. The CDR3 consists of 15 residues. CDR1 and CDR2 from the germline V gene are MNHEY and SMNVEV (reference sequence).

This clone was counted only a few times. The V call is TRBV11-2, the J call TRBJ2-7; 7 positions match TRBD2. V gave up 0 bases and J gave up 3 bases; unmatched junction bases: 8. CDR1 and CDR2 (germline): SGHAT, FQNNGV. This CDR3 is built from 16 residues. The CDR3 DNA is TGTGCCAGCAGCTTAGATTGGGGGGGAGCGTACTACGAGCAGTACTTC. Translated: CASSLDWGGAYYEQYF.

This clone is medium-sized within its sample. This chain connects TRBV18 to TRBJ2-1; weak D call: TRBD1 (6 bases). The V and J ends lost 3 bases and 2 bases respectively, with 17 bases between them. Looked up from germline, CDR1 is KGHSH and CDR2 is LQKENI. CDR3 length: 17 residues. The DNA of the CDR3 is TGTGCCAGCTCACCGTGGGGAGAGGACAGCGCCTACAATGAGCAGTTCTTC. Translation: CASSPWGEDSAYNEQFF.

The chain is built from TRBV18 and TRBJ1-5; no clear D gene. CDR3 length: 13 residues. V was cut by 6 bases and J by 9 bases, with 15 bases left in between. Germline V gives CDR1 KGHSH, CDR2 LQKENI. This CDR3 reads CASSPDREAPQHF. In DNA, the CDR3 is TGTGCCAGCTCCCCGGACCGGGAAGCGCCCCAGCATTTT.

This clone was counted a few times. The chain has TRBV7-3 and TRBJ2-5; weak D call: TRBD2 (6 bases). Germline CDR1 is SGHTA and CDR2 is FQGTGA. The germline V and J ends were trimmed by 0 bases and 4 bases, with 12 bases remaining between them. This CDR3 contains 15 residues. In nucleotides, the CDR3 is TGTGCCAGCAGCTTAACCGGTCGGCGGGGAGAGACCCAGTACTTC. Translated, it gives CASSLTGRRGETQYF.

The rearrangement links TRBV12-5 to TRBJ2-4; D is possibly TRBD2 (7 bases). CDR1 LGHNT and CDR2 FRNRAP come from the germline V gene. The CDR3 covers 15 residues. V lost 7 bases and J lost 9, with 22 bases in between. In DNA, the CDR3 is TGTGCTAGTGTACCTCAGGCGGGGGCTTTAGGCATTCAGTACTTC. Protein sequence: CASVPQAGALGIQYF.

This clone showed up just a few times. The chain combines TRBV7-9 with TRBJ1-2; 7 bases line up with TRBD1. Germline assignment: CDR1 SEHNR and CDR2 FQNEAQ (reference sequence). The CDR3 spans 14 residues. V dropped 4 bases and J dropped 5; count of bases not matched to a gene: 7. The CDR3 bases are TGTGCCAGCAGCTCACCGGGACAGCAATATGGCTACACCTTC. Translated: CASSSPGQQYGYTF.

By sample share, this clone is medium-sized. The chain uses TRBV7-2 and TRBJ1-3; D gene unclear. Germline CDR1 SGHTA, CDR2 FQGNSA. The CDR3 loop spans 14 amino acids. Trimming took 5 bases from V and 0 from J, leaving 8 bases between them. CDR3 nucleotide sequence: TGTGCCAGCAGCCCGCCGGGCTCTGGAAACACCATATATTTT. Amino acid sequence: CASSPPGSGNTIYF.

The rearrangement links TRBV6-6 to TRBJ2-2; TRBD1 might be the D (5 bases). Trimming left V 4 bases short and J 1 base short, with 13 bases between. This CDR3 is built from 16 residues. Germline V gene data show CDR1 as MNHNY and CDR2 as SVGAGI (reference sequence). The CDR3 nucleotides read TGTGCCAGCAGTTCCAGGGCGGACGGGAACACCGGGGAGCTGTTTTTT. Amino acid sequence: CASSSRADGNTGELFF.

The chain couples TRBV6-1 to TRBJ1-5; 10 nucleotides agree with TRBD1. This CDR3 is 14 amino acids long. Germline V gives CDR1 MNHNS, CDR2 SASEGT. V shed 4 bases, J shed 4 bases, and the junction held 1 base outside the gene matches. The CDR3 is CASSGGQGNQPQHF. DNA of the CDR3: TGTGCCAGCAGTGGGGGACAGGGGAATCAGCCCCAGCATTTT.

The rearrangement joins TRBV10-2 to TRBJ1-2, with D maybe TRBD1 (5 bases). Germline V gives CDR1 WSHSY, CDR2 SAAADI. V was clipped by 3 bases and J by 7 bases, with 12 bases between them. This CDR3 has 13 residues. As DNA, the CDR3 is TGCGCCAGCAGTGAAGGCAGGGATGGTGGCTACACCTTC. The encoded protein is CASSEGRDGGYTF.

The chain links TRBV5-4 to TRBJ2-3; a weak D match, TRBD2 (6 bases). The V and J ends lost 3 bases and 1 base respectively, with 12 bases between them. CDR3 length: 15 residues. Germline values: CDR1 SGHNT, CDR2 YYREEE (reference sequence). CDR3 bases: TGTGCCAGCAGCTCTCGGGAGACCCGCACAGATACGCAGTATTTT. It yields the protein CASSSRETRTDTQYF.

In DNA, the CDR3 is TGTGCCAGCAGTGAAGCCCGAGTAGCTAACTATGGCTACACCTTC. Translation gives CASSEARVANYGYTF. This chain links TRBV6-1 with TRBJ1-2; D is unresolved. In germline, CDR1 is MNHNS, CDR2 SASEGT. The CDR3 sequence is 15 residues long. V lost 0 bases and J 0 bases, leaving 8 bases between the germline ends.

The chain couples TRBV11-2 to TRBJ1-1; 7 nucleotides match TRBD1. V was pared by 5 bases and J by 6 bases, with 9 bases of the junction left unmatched. The CDR3 consists of 14 residues. Germline CDR1 and CDR2: SGHAT and FQNNGV. CDR3 protein: CASSTDRSLAEAFF. CDR3 in DNA: TGTGCCAGCAGCACGGACAGGTCGTTGGCTGAAGCTTTCTTT. Using reference TRBV11-2 and TRBJ1-1 for the parts outside the CDR3, the full variable domain is EAGVAQSPRYKIIEKRQSVAFWCNPISGHATLYWYQQILGQGPKLLIQFQNNGVVDDSQLPKDRFSAERLKGVDSTLKIQPAKLEDSAVYLCASSTDRSLAEAFFGQGTRLTVV.

The chain employs TRBV19 and TRBJ2-7; 13 positions agree with TRBD2. Germline-derived CDR1 and CDR2 are LNHDA and SQIVND (reference sequence). This CDR3 has 15 residues. V dropped 6 bases and J dropped 2; count of bases not matched to a gene: 4. In nucleotides, the CDR3 is TGTGCCAGTAGGCCCGGACTAGCGGGGGCCTACGAGCAGTACTTC. Its translation: CASRPGLAGAYEQYF.

The J gene is TRBJ2-1, the V gene TRBV18; 10 positions agree with TRBD2. Germline V gives CDR1 KGHSH, CDR2 LQKENI. Losses at the gene ends were 5 bases for V and 2 bases for J; bases not matched to a gene: 12. The CDR3 contains 18 residues. The CDR3 DNA is TGTGCCAGCTCAGTACGGGGGTTAGCGGGAGGCACCTACAATGAGCAGTTCTTC. This translates into CASSVRGLAGGTYNEQFF.

The gene calls are TRBV6-1 and TRBJ1-4; D is uncertain. The CDR3 is 15 amino acids. The V gene lost 6 bases and the J gene lost 4 bases, with 15 bases spanning the gap. Germline CDR1 is MNHNS and CDR2 is SASEGT. The CDR3 DNA sequence: TGTGCCAGCAGCCAAGAAACTCGGGGTAATGAAAAACTGTTTTTT. Protein sequence: CASSQETRGNEKLFF.

The gene calls are TRBV5-5 and TRBJ2-5; 9 positions match TRBD1. The CDR3 spans 15 residues. The V gene end was trimmed by 4 bases and the J gene end by 4 bases; junction bases not matched to a gene: 8. CDR1 is SGHKS and CDR2 is YYEKEE in the germline V gene (reference sequence). The CDR3 nucleotides are TGTGCCAGCAGCACCGGGACAGGGTCGATAGAGACCCAGTACTTC. Encoded protein: CASSTGTGSIETQYF.

The genes are TRBV7-2 and TRBJ2-1, with D possibly being TRBD1 (5 bases). The CDR3 spans 12 residues. In germline, CDR1 is SGHTA, CDR2 FQGNSA. The V end lost 0 bases, the J end lost 9 bases, and 6 bases lay between the germline ends. The CDR3 reads CASSLAGAEQFF. Here the CDR3 DNA reads TGTGCCAGCAGCTTAGCAGGGGCTGAGCAGTTCTTC.

The chain carries TRBV29-1 and TRBJ1-3, with a weak D call TRBD1 (5 bases). This CDR3 comprises 13 residues. Germline-derived CDR1 and CDR2 are SQVTM and ANQGSEA. The V and J ends lost 4 bases and 0 bases respectively, with 7 bases between them. The CDR3 reads CSVGGLSGNTIYF. Written as DNA, the CDR3 is TGCAGCGTTGGGGGCCTCTCTGGAAACACCATATATTTT.